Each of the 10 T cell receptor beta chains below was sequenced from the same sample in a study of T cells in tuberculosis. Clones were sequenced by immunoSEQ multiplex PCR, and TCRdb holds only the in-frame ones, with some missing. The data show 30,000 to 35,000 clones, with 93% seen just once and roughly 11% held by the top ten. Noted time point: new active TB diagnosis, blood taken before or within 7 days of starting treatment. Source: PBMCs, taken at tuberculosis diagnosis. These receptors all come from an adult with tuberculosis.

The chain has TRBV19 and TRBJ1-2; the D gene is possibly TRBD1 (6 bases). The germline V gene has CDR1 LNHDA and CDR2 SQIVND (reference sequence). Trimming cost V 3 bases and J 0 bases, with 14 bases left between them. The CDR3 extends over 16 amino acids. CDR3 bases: TGTGCCAGTAGTATTGGACGGACAGCCGCTAACTATGGCTACACCTTC. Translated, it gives CASSIGRTAANYGYTF.

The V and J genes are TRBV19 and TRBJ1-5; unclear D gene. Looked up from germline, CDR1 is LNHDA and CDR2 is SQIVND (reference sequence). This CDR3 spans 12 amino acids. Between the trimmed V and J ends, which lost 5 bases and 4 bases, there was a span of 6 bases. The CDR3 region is CASSQANQPQHF. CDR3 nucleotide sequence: TGTGCCAGTAGTCAGGCTAATCAGCCCCAGCATTTT.

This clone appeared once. CDR3 loop: CASSATGSGTEAFF. The DNA for the CDR3 is TGTGCCAGCAGCGCAACAGGAAGTGGCACTGAAGCTTTCTTT. The chain couples TRBV7-6 to TRBJ1-1, with TRBD1 as a possible D gene (5 bases). CDR1 is SGHVS, CDR2 FNYEAQ, per germline. The germline V and J ends were trimmed by 5 bases and 4 bases, with 14 bases remaining between them. The CDR3 extends over 14 amino acids.

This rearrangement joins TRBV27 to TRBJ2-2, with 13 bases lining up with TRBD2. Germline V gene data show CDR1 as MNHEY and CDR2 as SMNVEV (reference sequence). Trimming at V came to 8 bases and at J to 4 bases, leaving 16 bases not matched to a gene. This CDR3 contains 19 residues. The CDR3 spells CASAPRTSGRASTTGELFF. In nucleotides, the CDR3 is TGTGCCAGCGCCCCCCGGACTAGCGGGAGAGCTTCGACCACCGGGGAGCTGTTTTTT.

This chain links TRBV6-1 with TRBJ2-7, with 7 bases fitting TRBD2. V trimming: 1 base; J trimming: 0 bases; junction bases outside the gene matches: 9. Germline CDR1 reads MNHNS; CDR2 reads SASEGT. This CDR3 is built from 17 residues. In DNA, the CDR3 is TGTGCCAGCAGTGAAGGGCCCTGGGGGGGGAGCTCCTACGAGCAGTACTTC. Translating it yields CASSEGPWGGSSYEQYF.

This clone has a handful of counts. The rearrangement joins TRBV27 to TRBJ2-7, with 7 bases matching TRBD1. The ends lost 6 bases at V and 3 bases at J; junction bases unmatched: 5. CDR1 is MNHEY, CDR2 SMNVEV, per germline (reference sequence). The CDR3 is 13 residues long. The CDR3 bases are TGTGCCAGCAGACGGGACAGTTTCTACGAGCAGTACTTC. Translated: CASRRDSFYEQYF.

CDR3 loop: CASSSPGQGLFYSNQPQHF. CDR3 nucleotides: TGTGCCAGCAGTTCGCCGGGACAGGGTCTTTTTTATAGCAATCAGCCCCAGCATTTT. V and J are TRBV27 and TRBJ1-5; 9 bases agree with TRBD1. Germline CDR1 MNHEY, CDR2 SMNVEV (reference sequence). Trimming at V came to 4 bases and at J to 0 bases, leaving 13 bases not matched to a gene. The CDR3 has 19 amino acids.

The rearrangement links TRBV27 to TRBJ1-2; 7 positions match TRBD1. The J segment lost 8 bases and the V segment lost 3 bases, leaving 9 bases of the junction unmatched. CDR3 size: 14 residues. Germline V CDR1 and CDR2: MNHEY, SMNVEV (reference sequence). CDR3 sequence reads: CASSLQQGNEGYTF. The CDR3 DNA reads TGTGCCAGCAGTTTGCAACAGGGGAATGAAGGCTACACCTTC.

For the CDR3, the DNA is TGTGCCAGCAGTTCCCCCAACTACGAGCAGTACTTC. It yields the protein CASSSPNYEQYF. The chain is built from TRBV6-5 and TRBJ2-7; no clear D gene. V dropped 4 bases and J dropped 3 bases, with 7 bases sitting between them. CDR1 and CDR2 from the germline V gene are MNHEY and SVGAGI. This CDR3 is built from 12 residues.

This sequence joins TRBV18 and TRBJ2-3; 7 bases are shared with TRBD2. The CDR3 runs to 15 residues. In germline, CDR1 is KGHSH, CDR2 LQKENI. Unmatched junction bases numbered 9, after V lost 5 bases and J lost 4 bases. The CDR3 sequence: CASSTESGVADTQYF. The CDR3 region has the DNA TGTGCCAGCTCAACGGAAAGCGGGGTGGCAGATACGCAGTATTTT.